This T cell receptor (beta chain) stems from a study of graft-versus-host responses after intestinal transplantation. In the study overall: Isolated intestinal, liver-intestinal, or multivisceral transplants were what recipients had. Anti-thymocyte globulin induction preceded two to four years of tacrolimus and steroid maintenance in all recipients. Study-wide points: When patients had graft-donor T cell macrochimerism, their allografts held high graft-versus-host to host-versus-graft clonal ratios. Early after transplant, HvG declines were associated with peak levels of circulating GvH clones.

Produced via immunoSEQ multiplex PCR; TCRdb's table is partial and in-frame only. The sample lists some 8,000 clones, approximately 70% seen once, with roughly 9.6% in the top ten. Note on this clone: Its antigen is not known.

The germline V and J ends were trimmed by 0 bases and 8 bases, with 13 bases remaining between them. CDR3 length: 14 residues. Germline V gene lookup returns CDR1 SGHVT and CDR2 SQSDAQ. Tissue processing of the graft released intraepithelial and lamina propria lymphocytes from it. The V call is TRBV7-4, the J call TRBJ1-1; possible D gene TRBD1, 5 bases. Sequenced here: ileum tissue, sampled 450 to 460 days after transplant. The sequence came from a human patient who received an intestinal transplant, so some T cells may come from the graft donor. The CDR3 DNA is TGTGCCAGCAGCTTAGCACTGGGGGGAGCGGAAGCTTTCTTT. It codes for CASSLALGGAEAFF.